This T cell receptor beta chain originates from a study of T cells in localized non-small cell lung cancer. Regarding the study as a whole: Of the top 100 tumor clones, median roughly 55 were in adjacent lung, some 29 among its top 100. A denser population of T cells in blood accompanied longer overall survival.

Using immunoSEQ multiplex PCR, the repertoire was profiled, and TCRdb retains in-frame clones only, with some absent. This sample has about 5,100 clones; 45% occur once, and the top ten carry under 20%. Note on this clone: What it binds is not known.

V was pared by 5 bases and J by 4 bases, with 17 bases between. The V gene's germline CDR1 is SGHNT and CDR2 YENEEA. This CDR3 contains 15 residues. This sequence originates from a man between 40 and 69 years old with stage I lung adenocarcinoma. The V and J genes are TRBV11-3 and TRBJ1-2; TRBD1 is a possible D gene (6 bases). Sequencing used lung tumor tissue, obtained before any cancer treatment. CDR3 DNA sequence: TGTGCCAGCAGCGGACACAGGGCCCCCGGCTATGGCTACACCTTC. Its protein is CASSGHRAPGYGYTF.